Given below is one T cell receptor beta chain in context. The antigen is not known. The data were obtained in a study of T cell repertoires in cytomegalovirus infection. Germline CDR1 is MNHEY and CDR2 is SVGEGT. V lost 4 bases, J lost 10 bases, and 11 bases lay in between. CDR3 length: 12 amino acids. TCRdb itself ran the reads through MiXCR, one entry per CDR3 protein. The repertoire includes 450,000 to 650,000 distinct CDR3 sequences, almost 40% of them detected once, and over 45% sits in the top ten. This sequence originates from a human donor in good health (CMV status not recorded). Some clones in this sample may be carry-over from other donors' samples. The rearrangement uses TRBV6-2 or TRBV6-3 and TRBJ2-1; D not resolved. The sequenced sample was cultured PBMCs, obtained from culture after CMV antigen stimulation. The CDR3 DNA is TGTGCCAGCAGTTCTATCCTTGGGGAGCAGTTCTTC. This encodes CASSSILGEQFF.